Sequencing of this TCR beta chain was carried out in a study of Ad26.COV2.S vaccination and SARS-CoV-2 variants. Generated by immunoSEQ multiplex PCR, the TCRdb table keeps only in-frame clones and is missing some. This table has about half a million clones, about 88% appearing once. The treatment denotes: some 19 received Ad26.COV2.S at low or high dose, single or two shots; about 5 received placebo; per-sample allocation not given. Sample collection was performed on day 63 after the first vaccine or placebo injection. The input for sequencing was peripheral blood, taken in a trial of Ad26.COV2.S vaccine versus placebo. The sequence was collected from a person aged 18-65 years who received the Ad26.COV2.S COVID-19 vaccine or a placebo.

CDR3 DNA: TGCAGCGTTCAAACCCAGGGGGAGGGCGAGCAGTACTTC. Its protein is CSVQTQGEGEQYF. V is TRBV29-1 and J is TRBJ2-7; D may correspond to TRBD1 or TRBD2 (7 bases each). This CDR3 spans 13 amino acids. Trimming cost V 5 bases and J 6 bases, with 17 bases left between them. CDR1 is SQVTM, CDR2 ANQGSEA, per germline.